Listed here are 17 T cell receptor beta chains from one sample, sequenced in a study of cytomegalovirus exposure and HLA in healthy donors. This PCR relied on a set of 60 Vbeta primers and 13 Jbeta primers. Clones were sequenced by immunoSEQ multiplex PCR, and TCRdb holds only the in-frame ones, with some missing. The sample yields 150,000 to 200,000 clones, roughly 8.7% seen once. Sequenced: PBMCs. These receptors all come from a woman aged 30 to 39 in good health and CMV-seropositive.

This clone has more than one count but fewer than ten. The chain uses TRBV5-1 and TRBJ1-5; 9 bases fit TRBD1. The CDR3 contains 14 residues. Germline CDR1 SGHRS, CDR2 YFSETQ. The junction had 3 bases not matched to a gene; V was cut back by 0 bases and J by 8 bases. CDR3: CASSLEGQGEPQHF. The CDR3 nucleotides are TGCGCCAGCAGCTTGGAGGGACAGGGAGAGCCCCAGCATTTT.

This clone was detected a few times. The rearrangement joins TRBV9 to TRBJ2-3; D might be TRBD2 (5 bases). This CDR3 has 14 amino acids. With 7 bases removed from V and 6 bases from J, the gap between germline ends came to 18 bases. Germline V lookup: CDR1 SGDLS, CDR2 YYNGEE. The DNA of the CDR3 is TGTGCCAGCGTCTGGGTCGGACTCGGGGATACGCAGTATTTT. This translates into CASVWVGLGDTQYF.

This clone was recorded a few times. The chain combines TRBV7-2 with TRBJ1-1; D is uncertain. Trimming removed 2 bases at V and 4 bases at J, with 14 bases between. The CDR3 loop spans 15 amino acids. Germline V gives CDR1 SGHTA, CDR2 FQGNSA. This chain's CDR3 is CASSLQWLPSTEAFF. The CDR3 DNA reads as TGTGCCAGCAGCTTACAGTGGCTCCCTTCCACTGAAGCTTTCTTT.

In its sample, this clone was seen a few times. The CDR3 sequence: CASSDGRDTQYF. CDR3 bases: TGTGCCAGCAGTGATGGGAGAGATACGCAGTATTTT. This chain links TRBV6-1 with TRBJ2-3; a possible D gene is TRBD2 (5 bases). Germline assignment: CDR1 MNHNS and CDR2 SASEGT. The CDR3 is 12 residues long. V lost 3 bases and J lost 5, with 6 bases in between.

The chain couples TRBV2 to TRBJ2-7; possibly TRBD1 for D (6 bases). V was clipped by 8 bases and J by 12 bases, with 23 bases between them. From germline, CDR1 is SNHLY and CDR2 FYNNEI. The CDR3 extends over 13 amino acids. The CDR3 DNA follows: TGTGCCAGCTTATTACAGCCCAAGGCAGGGGCGTACTTC. The encoded protein is CASLLQPKAGAYF.

With regard to this clone: The final CDR3 position lacks the conserved phenylalanine or tryptophan, pointing to a likely read error. The DNA is omitted, as the CDR3 cannot be located on it reliably, and the CDR3 follows TCRdb's listing. The chain recombines TRBV2 with TRBJ2-7; the DNA was not used to check the table's D call, TRBD2. From germline, CDR1 is SNHLY and CDR2 FYNNEI. The CDR3 has 15 residues if both end residues are counted. The CDR3 loop reads CASSPPGLSPPKLEI.

This rearrangement joins TRBV28 to TRBJ1-2; possibly TRBD1 for D (6 bases). Trimming removed 3 bases from V and 7 bases from J, with 12 bases in between. This CDR3 is built from 13 residues. Germline-derived CDR1 and CDR2 are MDHEN and SYDVKM. The CDR3 bases are TGTGCCAGCAGTTTTACAGGGTCTGGTGGCTACACCTTC. It encodes CASSFTGSGGYTF.

The table lists this clone with a few counts. The chain is built from TRBV7-3 and TRBJ1-1; TRBD1 might be the D (5 bases). The CDR3 extends over 14 amino acids. The V gene lost 2 bases and the J gene lost 5 bases, with 12 bases spanning the gap. Germline V lookup: CDR1 SGHTA, CDR2 FQGTGA. The CDR3 DNA is TGTGCCAGCAGCTTACGCGGGGGGTGGACTGAAGCTTTCTTT. Translating gives CASSLRGGWTEAFF.

This clone showed up just a few times. The chain uses TRBV7-7 and TRBJ2-1; tentatively, D is TRBD1 (6 bases). The V end was cut by 5 bases, the J end by 4 bases, with 18 bases between. Germline V gene sequence: CDR1 SSHAT, CDR2 FNYEAQ (reference sequence). This CDR3 is 16 amino acids long. CDR3 nucleotides: TGTGCCAGCAGCCCACTGGCAGGGGAGACATACAATGAGCAGTTCTTC. Its translation is CASSPLAGETYNEQFF. The full variable domain, rest sourced from reference TRBV7-7 and TRBJ2-1, is GAGVSQSPRYKVTKRGQDVTLRCDPISSHATLYWYQQALGQGPEFLTYFNYEAQPDKSGLPSDRFSAERPEGSISTLTIQRTEQRDSAMYRCASSPLAGETYNEQFFGPGTRLTVL.

This sequence joins TRBV6-5 and TRBJ1-5, with D possibly TRBD1 on 6 matching bases. Germline V gene sequence: CDR1 MNHEY, CDR2 SVGAGI. The CDR3 consists of 14 residues. V was trimmed by 6 bases and J by 0 bases, leaving 9 bases between them. The chain's CDR3 is CASSQDSSNQPQHF. The CDR3 region has the DNA TGTGCCAGCAGCCAGGACAGTAGCAATCAGCCCCAGCATTTT.

This sequence joins TRBV27 and TRBJ2-7; 9 bases align to TRBD2. The V segment lost 1 base and the J segment 0 bases; nucleotides outside the gene matches: 4. The CDR3 loop spans 16 amino acids. The germline gives CDR1 MNHEY, CDR2 SMNVEV (reference sequence). In DNA, the CDR3 is TGTGCCAGCAGTTTATATAGCGGGAGAACCTCCTACGAGCAGTACTTC. Translating gives CASSLYSGRTSYEQYF.

The chain employs TRBV6-5 and TRBJ2-2; weak D call: TRBD2 (6 bases). Per germline, CDR1 MNHEY and CDR2 SVGAGI. Trimming left V 4 bases short and J 2 bases short, with 11 bases between. This CDR3 has 15 amino acids. CDR3 amino acids: CASSFRAGNTGELFF. CDR3 bases: TGTGCCAGCAGTTTTAGAGCGGGCAACACCGGGGAGCTGTTTTTT.

This clone came up a few times. CDR3 amino acids: CSVLTSGSAYEQYF. CDR3 sequence (DNA): TGCAGCGTCCTTACTAGCGGGAGTGCCTACGAGCAGTACTTC. The chain is built from TRBV29-1 and TRBJ2-7, with 11 bases lining up with TRBD2. There are 14 residues in the CDR3. The J segment lost 2 bases and the V segment lost 6 bases, leaving 6 bases of the junction unmatched. Per the germline V gene, CDR1 is SQVTM and CDR2 is ANQGSEA.

The sample holds a few counts of this clone. The chain has TRBV2 and TRBJ2-4; 10 nucleotides line up with TRBD1. CDR1 SNHLY and CDR2 FYNNEI come from the germline V gene. This CDR3 comprises 18 residues. V shed 7 bases and J 8 bases; nucleotides not matched to a gene: 20. The CDR3 DNA reads TGTGCCAGCAAGGACAGGGGGGATGGAAGCTCTCATGAGGACATTCAGTACTTC. Translating gives CASKDRGDGSSHEDIQYF.

The chain is built from TRBV9 and TRBJ1-5, with a tentative D call TRBD1 (5 bases). The germline V gene encodes CDR1 SGDLS and CDR2 YYNGEE. The CDR3 has 13 amino acids. Trimming shortened V by 3 bases and J by 4 bases, and 8 bases separated the two germline ends. CDR3 in DNA: TGTGCCAGCAGCGCGGGGGGAAATCAGCCCCAGCATTTT. The encoded protein is CASSAGGNQPQHF.

V usage is TRBV4-1 and J usage is TRBJ2-7, with TRBD2 matching over 10 bases. This CDR3 region has 15 residues. From germline, CDR1 is MGHRA and CDR2 YSYEKL. V dropped 3 bases and J dropped 4; count of bases not matched to a gene: 6. CDR3 nucleotide sequence: TGCGCCAGCAGCCAGAGCGGGAGGGCCGGTTACGAGCAGTACTTC. Translation: CASSQSGRAGYEQYF.

In its sample, this clone was seen a few times. The junction does not match germline at one end; this may be a read error. The rearrangement uses TRBV6-1 and TRBJ2-5, with 7 bases identical to TRBD1. Per the germline V gene, CDR1 is MNHNS and CDR2 is SASEGT. This CDR3 is built from 11 residues. CDR3 sequence reads: CASSRQGQTDF. The CDR3 nucleotides read TGTGCCAGCAGTCGACAGGGTCAAACGGACTTC.